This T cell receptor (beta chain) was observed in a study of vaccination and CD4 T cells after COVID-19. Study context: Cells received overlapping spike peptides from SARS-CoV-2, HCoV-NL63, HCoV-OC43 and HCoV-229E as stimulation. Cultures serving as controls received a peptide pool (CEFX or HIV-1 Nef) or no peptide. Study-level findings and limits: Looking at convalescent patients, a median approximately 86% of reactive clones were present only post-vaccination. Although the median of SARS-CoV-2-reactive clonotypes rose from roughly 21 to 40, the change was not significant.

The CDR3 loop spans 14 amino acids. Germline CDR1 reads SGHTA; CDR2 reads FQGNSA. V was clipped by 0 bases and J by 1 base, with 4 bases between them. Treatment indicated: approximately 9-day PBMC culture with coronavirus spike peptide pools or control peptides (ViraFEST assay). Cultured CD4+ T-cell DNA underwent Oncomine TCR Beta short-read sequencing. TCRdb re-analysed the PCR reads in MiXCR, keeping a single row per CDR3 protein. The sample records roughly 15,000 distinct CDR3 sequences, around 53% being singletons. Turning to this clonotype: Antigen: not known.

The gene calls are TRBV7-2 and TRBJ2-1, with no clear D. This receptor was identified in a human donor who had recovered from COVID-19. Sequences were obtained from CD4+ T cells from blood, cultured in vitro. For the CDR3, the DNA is TGTGCCAGCAGCTTAGCCCAATCCTACAATGAGCAGTTCTTC. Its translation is CASSLAQSYNEQFF.